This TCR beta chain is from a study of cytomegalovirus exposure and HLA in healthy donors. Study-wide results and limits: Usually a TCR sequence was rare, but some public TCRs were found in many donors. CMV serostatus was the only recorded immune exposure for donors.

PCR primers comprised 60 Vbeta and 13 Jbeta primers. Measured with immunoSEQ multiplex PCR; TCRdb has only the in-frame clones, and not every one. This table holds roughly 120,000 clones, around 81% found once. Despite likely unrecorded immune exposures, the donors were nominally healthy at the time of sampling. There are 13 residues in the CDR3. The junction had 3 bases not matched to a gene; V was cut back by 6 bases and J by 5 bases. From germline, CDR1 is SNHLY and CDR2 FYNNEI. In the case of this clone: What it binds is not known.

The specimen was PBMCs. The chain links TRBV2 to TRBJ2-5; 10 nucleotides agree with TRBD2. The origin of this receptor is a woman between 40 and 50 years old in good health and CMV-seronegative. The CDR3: CASRPTSGETQYF. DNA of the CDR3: TGTGCCAGCAGACCGACTAGCGGGGAGACCCAGTACTTC. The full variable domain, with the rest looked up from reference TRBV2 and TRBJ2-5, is EPEVTQTPSHQVTQMGQEVILRCVPISNHLYFYWYRQILGQKVEFLVSFYNNEISEKSEIFDDQFSVERPDGSNFTLKIRSTKLEDSAMYFCASRPTSGETQYFGPGTRLLVL.